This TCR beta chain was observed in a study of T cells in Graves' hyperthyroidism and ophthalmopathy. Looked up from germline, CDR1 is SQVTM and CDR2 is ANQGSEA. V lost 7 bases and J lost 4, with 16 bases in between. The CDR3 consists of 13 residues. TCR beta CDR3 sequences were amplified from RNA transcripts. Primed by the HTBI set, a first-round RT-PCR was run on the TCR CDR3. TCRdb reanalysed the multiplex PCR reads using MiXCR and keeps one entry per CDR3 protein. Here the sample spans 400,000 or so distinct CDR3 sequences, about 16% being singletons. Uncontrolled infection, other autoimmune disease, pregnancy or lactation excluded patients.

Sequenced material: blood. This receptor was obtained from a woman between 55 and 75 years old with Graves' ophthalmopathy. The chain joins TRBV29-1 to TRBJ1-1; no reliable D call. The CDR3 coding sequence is TGCAGCGCCATAACGGACCACACCACTGAAGCTTTCTTT. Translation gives CSAITDHTTEAFF. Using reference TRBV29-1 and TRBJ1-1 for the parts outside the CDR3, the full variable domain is SAVISQKPSRDICQRGTSLTIQCQVDSQVTMMFWYRQQPGQSLTLIATANQGSEATYESGFVIDKFPISRPNLTFSTLTVSNMSPEDSSIYLCSAITDHTTEAFFGQGTRLTVV.